Below, one T cell receptor beta chain is given with its context. Germline V gene data show CDR1 as PRHDT and CDR2 as FYEKMQ (reference sequence). The CDR3 covers 16 residues. Trimming removed 5 bases from V and 0 bases from J; junction bases left unmatched: 8. The data were taken from a study of T cell changes during pregnancy in multiple sclerosis. Sequenced by immunoSEQ multiplex PCR; TCRdb stores in-frame clones only, minus some. Here the sample spans some 35,000 clones, approximately 89% being singletons. Sequencing was performed on CD4+ T cells from peripheral blood mononuclear cells, taken after pregnancy. The gene calls are TRBV13 and TRBJ2-7, with 9 bases that match TRBD1. This clonotype originated in a female donor in good health, enrolled as a control in a pregnancy study. DNA of the CDR3: TGTGCCAGCAGCGACGGACAGGGGTTCCGCTCCTACGAGCAGTACTTC. Translating gives CASSDGQGFRSYEQYF.